This TCR beta chain was documented in a study of spatial heterogeneity in lung cancer (dated by TCRdb to 2018 to 2020). About the full investigation: More beta-chain than alpha-chain transcripts were consistently detected, likely reflecting higher beta-chain transcript abundance. Both alpha and beta chains were TCR-sequenced in approximately 200 tumor regions, 64 matched nontumor lung samples and around 50 PBMC samples obtained at surgery. In the raw uncorrected reads, each unique combination of TCR and UMI appeared on average more than ten times. The study linked features of the TCR repertoire to counts of nonsynonymous mutations, which were determined by whole-exome sequencing of tumor tissue. In non-small cell lung cancer, the study made a quantitative comparison of TCR alpha and beta repertoires among multiple tumor regions, matched nontumor lung and blood. Here is what the overall study found, with its caveats: Additional single-cell paired TCR alpha and beta sequencing was considered necessary to confirm, at a functional level, the hypothesis that regional TCRs recognize regional mutations. Ubiquitous expanded tumor TCRs showed up in blood more often at tumor resection than at routine follow-up.

Turning to this clonotype: Which antigen it targets is not known. Base qualities are not at hand, and no much larger clone is one base apart.

Taken with the paper, the label for time point translates to: sample taken at primary tumor resection. For TCR sequencing, whole RNA was extracted from tumor and nontumor lung tissue, or from cryopreserved PBMC samples, and no cell sorting was done. Donors were around 71 patients with early-stage, untreated non-small cell lung cancer from the lung TRACERx cohort. Only patients with enough RNA available from two or more tumor regions were chosen for TCR sequencing. Library method: 5' RACE. TCRdb names NextSeq 500 as the instrument used. The TCR library protocol attached a unique molecular identifier to each TCR cDNA molecule to allow correction of PCR and sequencing errors. The authors' analysis ran thus. TCR identification, UMI-based error correction and CDR3 extraction were performed with Decombinator tools. TCRs above a frequency of 2 per 1,000, corresponding to the top 1% of the tumor frequency distribution, were defined as expanded. Renyi diversity was computed with the R vegan package after each repertoire had been subsampled 100 times to 5,000 TCRs. CDR3 similarity networks were built from amino acid triplet string-kernel similarity, with CDR3s being connected when pairwise similarity was above 0.82. Using fastp at Q25 and MiXCR, TCRdb reprocessed the public reads and kept productive beta chains. For every CDR3 protein sequence, its rows merge into one entry that carries the most common genes and DNA. For this entry, the V and J calls and clone size follow TCRdb and not the study's own pipeline. This sample holds roughly 82,000 distinct CDR3 sequences; 10% to 15% were observed only once. The ten largest clones take up around 4.3% of the sample.

The sample here was PBMCs, taken at surgery. The TCR sequence derives from a male donor with early-stage non-small cell lung cancer.

The DNA reads TGTGCCAGCAGTTTGGACAGGGGGGGGGAAAACTATGGCTACACCTTC. This yields the protein CASSLDRGGENYGYTF. This receptor chain uses TRBV7-2 and TRBJ1-2; 10 central nucleotides agree with TRBD1. CDR1 and CDR2 (SGHTA, FQGNSA) derive from the germline V gene. The germline V and J ends show losses of 6 bases and 2 bases respectively, and no gene match explains 9 bases of the junction. There are 16 amino acids in the CDR3, from cysteine to phenylalanine inclusive. Just CDR3 DNA is preserved here, 48 bases in frame from base 1.